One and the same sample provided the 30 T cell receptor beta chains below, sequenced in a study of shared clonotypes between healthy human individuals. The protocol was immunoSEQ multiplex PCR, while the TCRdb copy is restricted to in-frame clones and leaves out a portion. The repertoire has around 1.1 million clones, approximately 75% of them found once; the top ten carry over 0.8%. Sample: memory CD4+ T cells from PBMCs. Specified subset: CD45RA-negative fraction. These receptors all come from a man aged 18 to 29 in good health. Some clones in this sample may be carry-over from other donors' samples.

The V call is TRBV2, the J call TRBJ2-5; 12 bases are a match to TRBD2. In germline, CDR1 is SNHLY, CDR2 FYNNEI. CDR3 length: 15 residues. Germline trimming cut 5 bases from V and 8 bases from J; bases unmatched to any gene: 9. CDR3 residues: CASSPRTSGAGTQYF. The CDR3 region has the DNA TGTGCCAGCAGTCCCAGGACTAGCGGGGCCGGAACCCAGTACTTC.

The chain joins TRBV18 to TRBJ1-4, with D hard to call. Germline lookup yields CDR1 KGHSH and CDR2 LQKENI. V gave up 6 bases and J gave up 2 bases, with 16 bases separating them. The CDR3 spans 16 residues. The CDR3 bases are TGTGCCAGCTCCGGACGGAGGGCGGATACTAATGAAAAACTGTTTTTT. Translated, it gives CASSGRRADTNEKLFF.

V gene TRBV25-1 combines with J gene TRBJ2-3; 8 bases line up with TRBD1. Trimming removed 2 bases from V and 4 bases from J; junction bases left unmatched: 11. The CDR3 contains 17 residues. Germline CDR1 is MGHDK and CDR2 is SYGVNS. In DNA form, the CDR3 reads TGTGCCAGCAGTGAACTTATAGGGACAGGACCCCCAGATACGCAGTATTTT. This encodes CASSELIGTGPPDTQYF.

DNA of the CDR3: TGTGCCAGCAGCAACGACCCCATCGAATACAATGAGCAGTTCTTC. It codes for CASSNDPIEYNEQFF. The chain carries TRBV11-2 and TRBJ2-1; D call uncertain. The V end was cut by 5 bases, the J end by 4 bases, with 15 bases between. This CDR3 spans 15 amino acids. CDR1 and CDR2 from the germline V gene are SGHAT and FQNNGV.

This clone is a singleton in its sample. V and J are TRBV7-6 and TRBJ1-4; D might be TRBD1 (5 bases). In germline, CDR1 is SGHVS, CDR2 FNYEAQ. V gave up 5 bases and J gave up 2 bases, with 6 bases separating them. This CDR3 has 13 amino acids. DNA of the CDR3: TGTGCCAGCAGCGCAGGGACTAATGAAAAACTGTTTTTT. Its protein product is CASSAGTNEKLFF.

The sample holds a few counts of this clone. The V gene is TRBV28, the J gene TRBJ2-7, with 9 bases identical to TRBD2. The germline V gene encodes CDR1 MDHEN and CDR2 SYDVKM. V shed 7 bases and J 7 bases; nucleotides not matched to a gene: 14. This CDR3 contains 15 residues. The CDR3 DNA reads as TGTGCCAGCATCTCCGGAGTAGCGGGAGCGGGGGAGCAGTACTTC. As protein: CASISGVAGAGEQYF.

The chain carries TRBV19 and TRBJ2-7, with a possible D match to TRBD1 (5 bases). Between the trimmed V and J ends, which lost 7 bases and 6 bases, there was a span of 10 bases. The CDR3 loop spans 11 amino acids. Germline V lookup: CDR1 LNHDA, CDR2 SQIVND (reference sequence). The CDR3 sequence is CASTQGFEQYF. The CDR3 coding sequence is TGTGCCAGTACCCAGGGATTCGAGCAGTACTTC.

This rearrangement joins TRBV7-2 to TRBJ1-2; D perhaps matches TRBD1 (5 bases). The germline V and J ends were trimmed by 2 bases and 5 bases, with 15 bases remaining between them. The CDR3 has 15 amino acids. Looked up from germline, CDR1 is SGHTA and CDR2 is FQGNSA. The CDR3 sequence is CASSLRTQGAYGYTF. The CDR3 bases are TGTGCCAGCAGCTTACGGACGCAGGGCGCTTATGGCTACACCTTC.

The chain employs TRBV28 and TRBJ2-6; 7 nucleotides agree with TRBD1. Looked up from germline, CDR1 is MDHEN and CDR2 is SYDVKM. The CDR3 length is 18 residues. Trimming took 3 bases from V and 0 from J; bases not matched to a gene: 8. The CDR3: CASSFRQGTSSGANVLTF. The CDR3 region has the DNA TGTGCCAGCAGTTTCCGACAGGGAACCAGCTCTGGGGCCAACGTCCTGACTTTC. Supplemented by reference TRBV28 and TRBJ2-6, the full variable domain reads DVKVTQSSRYLVKRTGEKVFLECVQDMDHENMFWYRQDPGLGLRLIYFSYDVKMKEKGDIPEGYSVSREKKERFSLILESASTNQTSMYLCASSFRQGTSSGANVLTFGAGSRLTVL.

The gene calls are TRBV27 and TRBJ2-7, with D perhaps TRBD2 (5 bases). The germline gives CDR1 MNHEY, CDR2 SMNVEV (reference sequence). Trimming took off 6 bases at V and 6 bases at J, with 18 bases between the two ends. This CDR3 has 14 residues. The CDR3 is CASSLLGPRVEQYF. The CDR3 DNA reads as TGTGCCAGCAGCCTCCTAGGGCCGCGGGTCGAGCAGTACTTC.

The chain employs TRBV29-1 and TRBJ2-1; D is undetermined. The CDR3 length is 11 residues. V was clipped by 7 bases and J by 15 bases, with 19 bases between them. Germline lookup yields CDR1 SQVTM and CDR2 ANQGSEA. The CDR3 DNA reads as TGCAGCGGAATGACGGATTTGCGAGGGTTCTTC. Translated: CSGMTDLRGFF.

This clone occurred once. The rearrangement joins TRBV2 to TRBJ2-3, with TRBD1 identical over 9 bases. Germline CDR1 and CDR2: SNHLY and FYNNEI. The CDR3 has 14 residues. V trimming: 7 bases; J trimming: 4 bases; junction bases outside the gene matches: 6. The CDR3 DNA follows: TGTGCCAGCAATGAGGGACAGGGCTCAGATACGCAGTATTTT. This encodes CASNEGQGSDTQYF.

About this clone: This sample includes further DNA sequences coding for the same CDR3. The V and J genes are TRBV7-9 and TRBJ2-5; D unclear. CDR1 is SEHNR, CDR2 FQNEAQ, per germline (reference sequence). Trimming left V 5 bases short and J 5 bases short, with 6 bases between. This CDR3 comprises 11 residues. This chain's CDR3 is CASSRTETQYF. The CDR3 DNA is TGTGCCAGCAGCAGAACTGAGACCCAGTACTTC.

The CDR3 DNA reads as TGTGCCTTCTCCGGGACGGCTGACAATGAGCAGTTCTTC. Translating gives CAFSGTADNEQFF. The rearrangement uses TRBV30 and TRBJ2-1; D is tentatively TRBD1 or TRBD2 (5 bases each). Trimming cost V 7 bases and J 5 bases, with 15 bases left between them. The CDR3 runs to 13 residues. Looked up from germline, CDR1 is GTSNPN and CDR2 is SVGIG (reference sequence).

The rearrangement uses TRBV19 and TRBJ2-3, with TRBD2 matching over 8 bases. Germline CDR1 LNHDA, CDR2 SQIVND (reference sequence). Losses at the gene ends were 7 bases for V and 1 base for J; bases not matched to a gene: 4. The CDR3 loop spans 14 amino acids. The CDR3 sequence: CASTSTSGTDTQYF. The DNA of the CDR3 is TGTGCCAGTACCTCGACTAGCGGCACAGATACGCAGTATTTT.

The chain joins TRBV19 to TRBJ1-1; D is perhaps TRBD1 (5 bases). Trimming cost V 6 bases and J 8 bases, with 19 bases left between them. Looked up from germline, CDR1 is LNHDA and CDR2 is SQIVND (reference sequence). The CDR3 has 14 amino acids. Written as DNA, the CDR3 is TGTGCCAGTAGCCTAATGCGGGGGAGAACCGAAGCTTTCTTT. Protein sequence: CASSLMRGRTEAFF.

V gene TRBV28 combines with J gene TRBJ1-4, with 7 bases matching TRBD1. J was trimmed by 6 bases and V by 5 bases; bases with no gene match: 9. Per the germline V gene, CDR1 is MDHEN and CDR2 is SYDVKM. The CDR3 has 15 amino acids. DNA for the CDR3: TGTGCCAGCAGTCCCACCGGGACAGAGGATGAAAAACTGTTTTTT. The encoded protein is CASSPTGTEDEKLFF.

The CDR3, as DNA: TGTGCCAGCAGCTTAGTCAGGGACCCTGACTTTGGCTACACCTTC. It yields the protein CASSLVRDPDFGYTF. This chain uses TRBV5-6 with TRBJ1-2; possibly TRBD1 for D (5 bases). The length of the CDR3 is 15 residues. Looked up from germline, CDR1 is SGHDT and CDR2 is YYEEEE. The V and J ends lost 2 bases and 7 bases respectively, with 18 bases between them.

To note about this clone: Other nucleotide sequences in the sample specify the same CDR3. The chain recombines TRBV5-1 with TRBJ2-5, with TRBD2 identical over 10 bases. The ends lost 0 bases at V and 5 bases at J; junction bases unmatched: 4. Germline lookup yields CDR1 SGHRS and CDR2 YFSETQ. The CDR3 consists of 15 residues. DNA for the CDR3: TGCGCCAGCAGCTTGGCGGGGACTAGCGAGGAGACCCAGTACTTC. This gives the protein CASSLAGTSEETQYF.

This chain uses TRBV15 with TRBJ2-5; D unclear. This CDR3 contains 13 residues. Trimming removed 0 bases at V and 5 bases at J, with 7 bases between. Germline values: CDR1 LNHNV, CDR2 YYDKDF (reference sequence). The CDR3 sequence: CATSRDKSETQYF. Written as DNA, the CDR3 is TGTGCCACCAGCAGAGATAAGTCGGAGACCCAGTACTTC.

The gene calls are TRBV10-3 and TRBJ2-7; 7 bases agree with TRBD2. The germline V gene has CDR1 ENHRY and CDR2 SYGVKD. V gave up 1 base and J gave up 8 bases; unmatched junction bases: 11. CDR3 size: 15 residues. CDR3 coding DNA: TGTGCCATCAGTGAGTTTACGGGGGGTTTGATGAAGCAGTACTTC. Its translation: CAISEFTGGLMKQYF.

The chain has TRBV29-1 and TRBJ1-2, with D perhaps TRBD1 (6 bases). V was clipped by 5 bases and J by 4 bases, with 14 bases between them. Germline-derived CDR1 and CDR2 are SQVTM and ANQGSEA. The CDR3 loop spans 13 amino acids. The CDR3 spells CSVRGREAYGYTF. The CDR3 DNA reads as TGCAGCGTTCGGGGGCGCGAGGCCTATGGCTACACCTTC. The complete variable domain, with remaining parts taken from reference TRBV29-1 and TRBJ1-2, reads SAVISQKPSRDICQRGTSLTIQCQVDSQVTMMFWYRQQPGQSLTLIATANQGSEATYESGFVIDKFPISRPNLTFSTLTVSNMSPEDSSIYLCSVRGREAYGYTFGSGTRLTVV.

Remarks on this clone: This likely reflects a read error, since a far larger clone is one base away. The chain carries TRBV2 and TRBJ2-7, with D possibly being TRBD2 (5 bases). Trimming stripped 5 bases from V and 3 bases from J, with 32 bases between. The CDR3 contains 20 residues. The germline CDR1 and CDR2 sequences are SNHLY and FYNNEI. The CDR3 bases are TGTGCCAGCAGTATTGAGGTGGGAGAGGCTAATCCCTCCCGACTCTACGAGCAGTACTTC. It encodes CASSIEVGEANPSRLYEQYF.

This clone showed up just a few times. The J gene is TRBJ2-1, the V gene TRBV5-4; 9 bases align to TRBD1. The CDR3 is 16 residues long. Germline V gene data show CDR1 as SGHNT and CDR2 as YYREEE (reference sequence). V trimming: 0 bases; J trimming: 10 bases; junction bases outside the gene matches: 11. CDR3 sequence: CASSLAGGQGLKEQFF. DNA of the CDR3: TGTGCCAGCAGCTTGGCCGGGGGACAGGGTCTGAAGGAGCAGTTCTTC.

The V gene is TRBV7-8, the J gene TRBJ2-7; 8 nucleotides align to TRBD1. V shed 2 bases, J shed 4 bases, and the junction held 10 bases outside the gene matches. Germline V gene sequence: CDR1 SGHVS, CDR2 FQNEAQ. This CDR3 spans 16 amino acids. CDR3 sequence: CASSLSHRGATYEQYF. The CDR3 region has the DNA TGTGCCAGCAGCTTATCCCACAGGGGGGCAACGTACGAGCAGTACTTC.

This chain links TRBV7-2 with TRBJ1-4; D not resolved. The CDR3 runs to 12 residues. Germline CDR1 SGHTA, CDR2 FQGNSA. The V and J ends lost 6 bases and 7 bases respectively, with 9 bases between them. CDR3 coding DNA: TGTGCCAGCAGGCCCGGTGGTGAAAAACTGTTTTTT. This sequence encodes CASRPGGEKLFF.

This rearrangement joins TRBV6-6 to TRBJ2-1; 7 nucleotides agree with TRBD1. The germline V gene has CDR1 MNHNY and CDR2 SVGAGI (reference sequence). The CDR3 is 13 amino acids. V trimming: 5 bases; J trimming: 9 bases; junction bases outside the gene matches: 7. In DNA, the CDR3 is TGTGCCAGCAGTCGACAGGGTCCCAGTGAGCAGTTCTTC. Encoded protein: CASSRQGPSEQFF.

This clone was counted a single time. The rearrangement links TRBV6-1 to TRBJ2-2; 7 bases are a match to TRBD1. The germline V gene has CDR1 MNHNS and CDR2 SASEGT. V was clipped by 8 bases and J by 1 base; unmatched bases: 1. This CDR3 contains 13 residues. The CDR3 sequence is CASDRVNTGELFF. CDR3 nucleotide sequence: TGTGCCAGCGACAGGGTGAACACCGGGGAGCTGTTTTTT.

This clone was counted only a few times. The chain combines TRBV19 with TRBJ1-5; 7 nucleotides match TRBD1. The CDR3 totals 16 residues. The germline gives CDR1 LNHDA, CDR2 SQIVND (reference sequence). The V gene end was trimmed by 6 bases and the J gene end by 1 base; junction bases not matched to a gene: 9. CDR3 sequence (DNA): TGTGCCAGTAGGGGCCCCGGGACAGCCAGCAATCAGCCCCAGCATTTT. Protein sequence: CASRGPGTASNQPQHF.

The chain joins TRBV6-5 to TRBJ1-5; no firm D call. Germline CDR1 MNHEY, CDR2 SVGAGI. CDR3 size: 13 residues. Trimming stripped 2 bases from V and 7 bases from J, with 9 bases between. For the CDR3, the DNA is TGTGCCAGCAGTTACGGGATGGGGCAGCCCCAGCATTTT. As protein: CASSYGMGQPQHF.